This T cell receptor (beta chain) was captured in a study of beta chain features in type 1 diabetes. Whole-study findings and limits: Type 1 diabetes patients showed fewer insertions and more deletions at VDJ junctions. The naive, central memory and Treg TCRB repertoires showed an apparent similarity that was greater among patients than among healthy donors. TCRB CDR3 length was moderately but significantly reduced in all four CD4+ subsets of Type 1 diabetes patients.

About this clone itself: Its target is unknown.

The trim removed 4 bases at V and 0 bases at J, leaving 6 bases unmatched. The CDR3 is 17 residues long. From germline, CDR1 is SGDLS and CDR2 YYNGEE. Expressed TCRB transcripts were sequenced after all isolated RNA was converted to cDNA. Naive, central memory and regulatory T cell samples yielded around 3.5 million reads on average. Some clones are missing from TCRdb's copy, which holds only in-frame ones; the method was immunoSEQ multiplex PCR. The top ten clones hold approximately 0.69% of a sample with 150,000 to 190,000 clones, under 9.5% of them seen once. This sequence was found in a man between 18 and 35 years old in good health. The V gene is TRBV9, the J gene TRBJ2-3, with 12 bases fitting TRBD2. Sequenced material: central memory CD4+ T cells from blood. In nucleotides, the CDR3 is TGTGCCAGCAGCAAAGGACTAGCGGGGTCTAGCACAGATACGCAGTATTTT. Its protein product is CASSKGLAGSSTDTQYF.